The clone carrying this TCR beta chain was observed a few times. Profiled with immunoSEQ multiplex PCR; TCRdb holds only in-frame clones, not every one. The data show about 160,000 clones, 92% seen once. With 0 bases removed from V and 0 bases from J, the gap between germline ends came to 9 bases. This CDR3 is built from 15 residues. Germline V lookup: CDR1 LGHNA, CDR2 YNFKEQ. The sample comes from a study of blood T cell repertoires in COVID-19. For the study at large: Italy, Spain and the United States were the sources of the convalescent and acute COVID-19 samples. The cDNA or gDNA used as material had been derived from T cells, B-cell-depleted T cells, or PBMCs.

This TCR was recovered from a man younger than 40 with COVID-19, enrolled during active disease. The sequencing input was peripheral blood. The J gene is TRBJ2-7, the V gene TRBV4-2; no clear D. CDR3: CASSQDSYSSYEQYF. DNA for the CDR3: TGTGCCAGCAGCCAAGACAGTTACAGCTCCTACGAGCAGTACTTC.